This T cell receptor beta chain was captured by sequencing in a study of cytomegalovirus exposure and HLA in healthy donors. The V segment lost 5 bases and the J segment 6 bases; nucleotides outside the gene matches: 2. Germline V gene lookup returns CDR1 SGHTA and CDR2 FQGTGA. The CDR3 covers 12 residues. Study-wide results and limits: DRB1 showed the most TCR associations and HLA-C the fewest in a later analysis, as rates varied by HLA locus. In an earlier analysis, in some 600 donors, most V segments appeared productive either ~87% or ~30% of the time.

As regards this clone: The antigen is undetermined.

The PCR had 60 Vbeta and 13 Jbeta primers. Method: immunoSEQ multiplex PCR; TCRdb's copy keeps in-frame clones and lacks some. The repertoire holds more than 85,000 clones, with roughly 78% as singletons. The rearrangement links TRBV7-3 to TRBJ2-7; 9 bases are a match to TRBD1. The sample was PBMCs. The sequence was obtained from a woman aged 25 to 39 in good health and CMV-seronegative. As DNA, the CDR3 is TGTGCCAGCAGCCCGGACAGGGGCGAGCAGTACTTC. It codes for CASSPDRGEQYF.